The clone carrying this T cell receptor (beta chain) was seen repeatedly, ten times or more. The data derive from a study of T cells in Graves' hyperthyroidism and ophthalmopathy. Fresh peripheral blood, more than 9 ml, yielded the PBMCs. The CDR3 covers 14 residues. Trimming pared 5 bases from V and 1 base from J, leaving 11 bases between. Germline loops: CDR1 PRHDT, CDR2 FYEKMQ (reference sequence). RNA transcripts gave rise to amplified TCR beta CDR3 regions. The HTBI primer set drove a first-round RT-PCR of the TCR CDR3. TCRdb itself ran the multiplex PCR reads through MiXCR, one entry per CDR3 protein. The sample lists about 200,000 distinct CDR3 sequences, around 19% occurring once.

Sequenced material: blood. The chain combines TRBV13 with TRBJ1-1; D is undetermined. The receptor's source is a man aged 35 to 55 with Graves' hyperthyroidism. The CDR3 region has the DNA TGTGCCAGCAGCCAAGTACATACGAACACTGAAGCTTTCTTT. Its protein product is CASSQVHTNTEAFF. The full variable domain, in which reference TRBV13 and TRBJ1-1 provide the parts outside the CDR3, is AAGVIQSPRHLIKEKRETATLKCYPIPRHDTVYWYQQGPGQDPQFLISFYEKMQSDKGSIPDRFSAQQFSDYHSELNMSSLELGDSALYFCASSQVHTNTEAFFGQGTRLTVV.